This T cell receptor (beta chain) was recovered during a study of OX40 agonist ivuxolimab in advanced cancers. Turning to the study itself: Ivuxolimab, which patients received intravenously every 2 weeks, was dosed at 0.01 to 10 mg/kg. Of the patients, three showed partial responses, one with hepatocellular carcinoma and two with cutaneous melanoma. Whole-study findings and limits: Low clonal expansion, among the lowest seen, marked partial responders at 0.1-3.0 mg/kg. With doses of 0.1 to 3.0 mg/kg, CD4+ and CD8+ blood T cells had undergone clonal expansion by week 6.

TCRdb's table, derived via immunoSEQ multiplex PCR, lists solely in-frame clones and lacks some. The sample has around 67,000 clones, roughly nine tenths seen once. CDR1 and CDR2 from the germline V gene are SSHAT and FNYEAQ (reference sequence). This CDR3 has 13 residues. About this clone itself: What it recognizes is unknown. A junction boundary mismatches the germline segment, possibly from a read error.

The material sequenced was CD4+ or CD8+ T cells sorted from blood, taken in a trial of the OX40 agonist ivuxolimab. The sequence was obtained from an adult with an advanced solid tumor such as melanoma, head and neck, liver or kidney cancer. V is TRBV7-7 and J is TRBJ2-2; TRBD2 matches at 7 bases. CDR3 DNA: TGTGCTAGCAGCTCGGGGGGTACCGGGGAGCTGTTTTTT. It is translated as CASSSGGTGELFF. Looking up the rest from reference TRBV7-7 and TRBJ2-2 gives the full variable domain: GAGVSQSPRYKVTKRGQDVTLRCDPISSHATLYWYQQALGQGPEFLTYFNYEAQPDKSGLPSDRFSAERPEGSISTLTIQRTEQRDSAMYRCASSSGGTGELFFGEGSRLTVL.